These 25 T cell receptor beta chains came from one sample sequenced in a study of control samples from healthy donors and cancer patients. Produced via immunoSEQ multiplex PCR; TCRdb's table is partial and in-frame only. The data contain roughly 76,000 clones, roughly 93% of them singletons. Sequencing input: PBMCs. The receptors originated from a woman in her 40s with lung cancer.

This clone was seen only once. The chain employs TRBV2 and TRBJ1-1, with TRBD1 as a possible D gene (5 bases). Germline V CDR1 and CDR2: SNHLY, FYNNEI. V was pared by 7 bases and J by 6 bases, with 15 bases between. CDR3 length equals 13 residues. CDR3 coding DNA: TGTGCCAGCAAAGGGGAGAGTTGGCCTGAAGCTTTCTTT. Its protein product is CASKGESWPEAFF.

This sequence joins TRBV7-2 and TRBJ1-5; D perhaps matches TRBD1 (5 bases). The V gene lost 1 base and the J gene lost 5 bases, with 15 bases spanning the gap. CDR3 length: 16 amino acids. Germline loops: CDR1 SGHTA, CDR2 FQGNSA. In nucleotides, the CDR3 is TGTGCCAGCAGCTTAGTGTACGGGGCTGGGGATCAGCCCCAGCATTTT. Protein sequence: CASSLVYGAGDQPQHF.

This rearrangement joins TRBV25-1 to TRBJ2-1; TRBD2 matches 13 bases. The CDR3 is 18 residues long. Germline loops: CDR1 MGHDK, CDR2 SYGVNS. V was clipped by 4 bases and J by 2 bases; unmatched bases: 8. The CDR3 DNA reads TGTGCCAGCAGTGTAGGACTAGCGGGGGACTTACCCTACAATGAGCAGTTCTTC. Translation gives CASSVGLAGDLPYNEQFF.

CDR3 in amino acids: CASSWMGTEAFF. The CDR3, as DNA: TGTGCCAGCAGTTGGATGGGAACTGAAGCTTTCTTT. The rearrangement uses TRBV12-3 or TRBV12-4 and TRBJ1-1; no clear D gene. CDR3 length equals 12 residues. The ends were cut back, 4 bases at V and 5 bases at J, with 8 bases in the middle.

V gene TRBV7-8 combines with J gene TRBJ2-6; 10 bases map to TRBD1. Germline CDR1 SGHVS, CDR2 FQNEAQ. The CDR3 is 18 amino acids. Trimming took 7 bases from V and 1 from J; bases not matched to a gene: 10. This CDR3 reads CASTGRDRGLSGANVLTF. Written as DNA, the CDR3 is TGTGCCAGCACTGGCCGGGACAGGGGATTATCTGGGGCCAACGTCCTGACTTTC.

The chain couples TRBV19 to TRBJ2-7; D uncertain. CDR1 and CDR2 (germline): LNHDA, SQIVND (reference sequence). With 1 base removed from V and 0 bases from J, the gap between germline ends came to 10 bases. The CDR3 is 15 residues long. This chain's CDR3 is CASSIAAVSSYEQYF. Here the CDR3 DNA reads TGTGCCAGTAGTATAGCGGCGGTGAGCTCCTACGAGCAGTACTTC.

The DNA of the CDR3 is TGTGCCACCAGTGATTTCCAATACAATGAGCAGTTCTTC. This translates into CATSDFQYNEQFF. The chain joins TRBV24-1 to TRBJ2-1; D gene ambiguous. Germline V gene sequence: CDR1 KGHDR, CDR2 SFDVKD. The CDR3 spans 13 residues. Trimming cost V 1 base and J 4 bases, with 4 bases left between them.

This chain uses TRBV6-4 with TRBJ1-2; 10 bases align to TRBD1. Germline-derived CDR1 and CDR2 are MRHNA and SNTAGT. V shed 4 bases and J 4 bases; nucleotides not matched to a gene: 0. The CDR3 loop spans 13 amino acids. The CDR3 reads CASSGTGGYGYTF. Written as DNA, the CDR3 is TGTGCCAGCAGTGGGACAGGGGGCTATGGCTACACCTTC.

The V call is TRBV2, the J call TRBJ1-3; D is ambiguous. Germline assignment: CDR1 SNHLY and CDR2 FYNNEI. Between the trimmed V and J ends, which lost 6 bases and 0 bases, there was a span of 15 bases. This CDR3 region has 16 residues. The CDR3 coding sequence is TGTGCCAGCAGCCTGAGGGCAAGGTCCTCTGGAAACACCATATATTTT. Translating gives CASSLRARSSGNTIYF.

In DNA, the CDR3 is TGTGCCAGCAGTGGGAGGACTAGCGTGTACGAGCAGTACTTC. Translating gives CASSGRTSVYEQYF. This chain links TRBV2 with TRBJ2-7; 9 nucleotides align to TRBD2. V was clipped by 4 bases and J by 4 bases; unmatched bases: 5. Germline V gene sequence: CDR1 SNHLY, CDR2 FYNNEI. The CDR3 is 14 residues long.

The V and J genes are TRBV5-6 and TRBJ2-5, with 8 nucleotides matching TRBD2. CDR1 and CDR2 from the germline V gene are SGHDT and YYEEEE. The CDR3 runs 14 residues. V trimming: 0 bases; J trimming: 4 bases; junction bases outside the gene matches: 2. CDR3 nucleotides: TGTGCCAGCAGCTTGGCGGGGGGGAGAGAGACCCAGTACTTC. It yields the protein CASSLAGGRETQYF.

J is TRBJ1-2 and V is TRBV5-1; a weak D match, TRBD1 (5 bases). CDR3 length: 15 residues. The germline CDR1 and CDR2 sequences are SGHRS and YFSETQ. Trimming took off 4 bases at V and 8 bases at J, with 21 bases between the two ends. CDR3 nucleotides: TGCGCCAGCAGCCCGGGACCGGACTCTCTATACGGCTACACCTTC. The encoded protein is CASSPGPDSLYGYTF.

With regard to this clone: The sample contains more than one DNA sequence encoding this CDR3. The V and J genes are TRBV6-5 and TRBJ1-1; the D gene is possibly TRBD1 (6 bases). The germline CDR1 and CDR2 sequences are MNHEY and SVGAGI. CDR3 length: 14 residues. V dropped 0 bases and J dropped 1 base, with 6 bases sitting between them. CDR3 DNA: TGTGCCAGCAGTTACTCACAGGGGAACACTGAAGCTTTCTTT. This codes for CASSYSQGNTEAFF.

The chain has TRBV7-2 and TRBJ2-1, with D maybe TRBD2 (5 bases). This CDR3 comprises 16 residues. Germline CDR1 reads SGHTA; CDR2 reads FQGNSA. V dropped 10 bases and J dropped 7 bases, with 26 bases sitting between them. As DNA, the CDR3 is TGTGCCATTACTAGGTTAACCAAGAGGTTTCTGAATGAGCAGTTCTTC. Translating gives CAITRLTKRFLNEQFF.

The chain has TRBV5-6 and TRBJ1-2; 8 bases are a match to TRBD1. V was clipped by 0 bases and J by 2 bases; unmatched bases: 0. CDR1 is SGHDT and CDR2 is YYEEEE in the germline V gene. This CDR3 region has 14 residues. As DNA, the CDR3 is TGTGCCAGCAGCTTGGGACAGGGGAACTATGGCTACACCTTC. It yields the protein CASSLGQGNYGYTF.

The rearrangement uses TRBV30 and TRBJ2-1; D not certain. In germline, CDR1 is GTSNPN, CDR2 SVGIG (reference sequence). The CDR3 runs 14 residues. V was clipped by 2 bases and J by 5 bases, with 13 bases between them. CDR3 in DNA: TGTGCCTGGAGTAACGGACGGGCTGACAATGAGCAGTTCTTC. This sequence encodes CAWSNGRADNEQFF.

This chain links TRBV5-1 with TRBJ2-7; the D gene could be TRBD1 or TRBD2 (5 bases each). CDR1 and CDR2 from the germline V gene are SGHRS and YFSETQ. Trimming removed 0 bases from V and 1 base from J, with 11 bases in between. CDR3 length: 15 residues. In DNA form, the CDR3 reads TGCGCCAGCAGCTTGGGGGACGGCTTGTCCTACGAGCAGTACTTC. Translating it yields CASSLGDGLSYEQYF. The variable domain in full, with the rest retrieved from reference TRBV5-1 and TRBJ2-7, is KAGVTQTPRYLIKTRGQQVTLSCSPISGHRSVSWYQQTPGQGLQFLFEYFSETQRNKGNFPGRFSGRQFSNSRSEMNVSTLELGDSALYLCASSLGDGLSYEQYFGPGTRLTVT.

The V gene is TRBV5-4, the J gene TRBJ2-1; D might be TRBD1 (6 bases). The V end lost 0 bases, the J end lost 3 bases, and 13 bases lay between the germline ends. The germline V gene has CDR1 SGHNT and CDR2 YYREEE (reference sequence). The CDR3 has 16 amino acids. CDR3 in amino acids: CASSLEAVRGYNEQFF. Here the CDR3 DNA reads TGTGCCAGCAGCTTGGAGGCAGTCAGGGGCTACAATGAGCAGTTCTTC.

A single count supports this clone. The chain carries TRBV5-6 and TRBJ1-1; D perhaps matches TRBD1 (6 bases). The length of the CDR3 is 14 residues. Germline assignment: CDR1 SGHDT and CDR2 YYEEEE. V lost 4 bases, J lost 1 base, and 11 bases lay in between. The DNA for the CDR3 is TGTGCCAGCAGCCCTTGGGGGGCGAACACTGAAGCTTTCTTT. This sequence encodes CASSPWGANTEAFF.

The V call is TRBV18, the J call TRBJ1-2; 10 bases agree with TRBD1. Germline V gives CDR1 KGHSH, CDR2 LQKENI. V dropped 0 bases and J dropped 4; count of bases not matched to a gene: 5. This CDR3 is built from 16 residues. CDR3 residues: CASSPPGTGVVYGYTF. DNA for the CDR3: TGTGCCAGCTCACCACCTGGGACAGGGGTGGTCTATGGCTACACCTTC.

Only one count was recorded for this clone. The rearrangement uses TRBV11-3 and TRBJ1-6; D remains ambiguous. Germline V gives CDR1 SGHNT, CDR2 YENEEA. The CDR3 covers 15 residues. Trimming cost V 0 bases and J 7 bases, with 10 bases left between them. CDR3 amino acids: CASSLDSQTNSPLHF. CDR3 sequence (DNA): TGTGCCAGCAGCTTAGATAGCCAGACCAATTCACCCCTCCACTTT.

The chain links TRBV4-2 to TRBJ2-1; a weak D match, TRBD2 (5 bases). The CDR3 has 16 residues. V was pared by 3 bases and J by 8 bases, with 20 bases between. Looked up from germline, CDR1 is LGHNA and CDR2 is YNFKEQ. In DNA, the CDR3 is TGTGCCAGCAGCCAGACGGCCCCAGGAGCGGTGGATGAGCAGTTCTTC. This encodes CASSQTAPGAVDEQFF.

In nucleotides, the CDR3 is TGTGCCAGCAGTGAAGCAGTGGGCCCTAACTTTGGGACTGAAGCTTTCTTT. Its translation is CASSEAVGPNFGTEAFF. V and J are TRBV6-1 and TRBJ1-1, with D unclear. V was clipped by 0 bases and J by 5 bases, with 19 bases between them. The CDR3 contains 17 residues. Germline V gene data show CDR1 as MNHNS and CDR2 as SASEGT.

The CDR3 DNA sequence: TGTGCCAGTAGTACAGAAGCCGGGACCTATGGCTACACCTTC. Its translation: CASSTEAGTYGYTF. The chain links TRBV19 to TRBJ1-2; the D gene is possibly TRBD1 (5 bases). Germline V gene sequence: CDR1 LNHDA, CDR2 SQIVND (reference sequence). The CDR3 is 14 amino acids. Trimming stripped 4 bases from V and 4 bases from J, with 13 bases between.

In its sample, this clone was seen once. The V call is TRBV3-1 (or the pseudogene TRBV3-2), the J call TRBJ2-5; no definite D call. Trimming pared 6 bases from V and 1 base from J, leaving 15 bases between. This CDR3 is 15 amino acids long. Germline V gives CDR1 LGHDT, CDR2 YNNKEL (reference sequence). CDR3 in DNA: TGTGCCAGCAGAGTCGAGGTTGGGCGCCAAGAGACCCAGTACTTC. As protein: CASRVEVGRQETQYF.